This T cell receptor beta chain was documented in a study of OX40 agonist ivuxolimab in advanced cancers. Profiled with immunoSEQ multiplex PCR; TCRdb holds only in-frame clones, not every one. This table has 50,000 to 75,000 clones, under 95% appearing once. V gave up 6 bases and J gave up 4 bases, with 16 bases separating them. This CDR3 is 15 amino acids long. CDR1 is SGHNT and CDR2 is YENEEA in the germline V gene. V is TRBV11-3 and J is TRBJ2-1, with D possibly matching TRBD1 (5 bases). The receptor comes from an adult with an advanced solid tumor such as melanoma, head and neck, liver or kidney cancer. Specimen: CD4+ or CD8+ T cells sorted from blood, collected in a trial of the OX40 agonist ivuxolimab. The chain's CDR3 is CASSIGAVGYNEQFF. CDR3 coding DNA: TGTGCCAGCAGTATTGGGGCAGTTGGTTACAATGAGCAGTTCTTC.